The source of this T cell receptor beta chain is a study of OX40 agonist ivuxolimab in advanced cancers. On the study more broadly: Patients in dose escalation had liver, melanoma, kidney or head and neck cancers. Findings and caveats of the study: Expanded clones tended on average to be more numerous among CD8+ T cells than CD4+. Certain nonresponding patients likewise had low normalized T-cell clonal expansion.

A note on this clone: Antigen: not known.

The repertoire was sequenced with immunoSEQ multiplex PCR; TCRdb's copy has only in-frame clones and lacks some. The sample consists of about 30,000 clones, 90% of them appearing once. Samples were taken at baseline and on day 1 of cycles 4 and 7. The V gene lost 4 bases and the J gene lost 2 bases, with 12 bases spanning the gap. The CDR3 is 14 amino acids. Germline V gene lookup returns CDR1 SGHRS and CDR2 YFSETQ. The clonotype comes from an adult with an advanced solid tumor such as melanoma, head and neck, liver or kidney cancer. The starting material was CD4+ or CD8+ T cells sorted from blood, obtained in a trial of the OX40 agonist ivuxolimab. This sequence joins TRBV5-1 and TRBJ1-2; weak D call: TRBD1 (6 bases). The CDR3 spells CASSSTQGNYGYTF. Here the CDR3 DNA reads TGCGCCAGCAGCAGTACCCAGGGGAACTATGGCTACACCTTC.